The T cell receptor beta chain described here comes from a study of identical twins. Study findings and constraints: It was cross-sectional statistical analysis, not following the same donors, that the conclusions relied on.

A few counts support this clonotype. Its antigen remains unidentified. TCRdb fed the 5' RACE reads into MiXCR, producing one record per CDR3 protein. The sample gives roughly 700,000 distinct CDR3 sequences, 8.5% to 9.5% of which show up once; 0.85% to 1% is in the top ten. The sample was also linked to a second study, of yellow fever vaccine responses in identical twins.

This receptor was taken from a woman under 30 in good health. The material sequenced was PBMCs.

The CDR3 sequence: CATGSGGWTGELFF. In DNA, the CDR3 is TGTGCCACCGGAAGCGGGGGATGGACCGGGGAGCTGTTTTTT. This chain uses TRBV24-1 with TRBJ2-2, with TRBD2 identical over 8 bases. Germline CDR1 reads KGHDR; CDR2 reads SFDVKD. V lost 9 bases, J lost 5 bases, and 7 bases stayed unmatched. This CDR3 contains 14 residues.